This T cell receptor (beta chain) stems from a study of molecular identifiers for immune sequencing clone quantification. The study's findings and limits: Detection of one spiked Jurkat cell's TCR RNA reportedly worked in about a million naive cells.

The V gene lost 3 bases and the J gene lost 0 bases, with 8 bases spanning the gap. There are 14 residues in the CDR3. CDR1 and CDR2 (germline): GTSNPN, SVGIG (reference sequence). Bulk libraries came from a prior protocol with listed TCR primers. TCRdb re-called the PCR reads through MiXCR, storing one row per CDR3 protein. The sample contains about half a million distinct CDR3 sequences, 20% to 25% of which appear only once. Concerning this clonotype itself: Its antigen is as yet unknown.

Sequenced input: naive CD8+ T cells from blood, with Jurkat cell RNA spiked in. The subset denotes: FACS-sorted CD8+CD4-CCR7+CD45RA+ naive T cells. This sequence joins TRBV30 and TRBJ2-2, with D perhaps TRBD1 (5 bases). This clonotype was obtained from a human donor in good health. Some libraries in this study had Jurkat cell RNA spiked in. The CDR3 protein is CAWRVRANTGELFF. The CDR3 DNA reads as TGTGCCTGGAGGGTCAGGGCGAACACCGGGGAGCTGTTTTTT. The complete variable domain, with remaining parts taken from reference TRBV30 and TRBJ2-2, reads SQTIHQWPATLVQPVGSPLSLECTVEGTSNPNLYWYRQAAGRGLQLLFYSVGIGQISSEVPQNLSASRPQDRQFILSSKKLLLSDSGFYLCAWRVRANTGELFFGEGSRLTVL.